A single TCR beta chain is shown here with its context. The repertoire was sequenced with immunoSEQ multiplex PCR; TCRdb's copy has only in-frame clones and lacks some. The sample consists of approximately 200,000 clones, roughly 88% of them appearing once. The CDR3 contains 15 residues. Germline CDR1 is MDHEN and CDR2 is SYDVKM. J was trimmed by 6 bases and V by 2 bases; bases with no gene match: 3. This record comes from a study of blood T cell repertoires in COVID-19. Overall study context: Collection of acute and convalescent COVID-19 samples took place in the United States, Italy and Spain. Sample material is recorded as cDNA or gDNA derived from T cells, B-cell-depleted T cells, or PBMCs.

The clonotype was recovered from a human donor with active or convalescent COVID-19. The donor label of this sample is uncertain. Sequenced sample: peripheral blood. The chain recombines TRBV28 with TRBJ1-6, with 8 bases lining up with TRBD1. CDR3 coding DNA: TGTGCCAGCAGTTTAACAGGGGGGGGTAATTCACCCCTCCACTTT. It codes for CASSLTGGGNSPLHF.